This T cell receptor (beta chain) comes out of a study of blood T cell repertoires in COVID-19. Whole-study context: The origin of the acute and convalescent COVID-19 samples was the United States, Italy and Spain.

The recovered donors of Cohort 3 showed two negative PCRs, clearance, or symptom resolution. In germline, CDR1 is MDHEN, CDR2 SYDVKM. This CDR3 has 13 residues. The V end was cut by 5 bases, the J end by 1 base, with 8 bases between. Original processing methods: Nucleated cell counts were estimated from reference gene primer amplification. Profiled with immunoSEQ multiplex PCR; TCRdb holds only in-frame clones, not every one. The V and J calls and clone size were taken over from that table, and D and trimming were inferred from the DNA. In the table there are about 300,000 clones, 86% of which are singletons.

The specimen was PBMCs or T cells enriched from blood (not recorded which). V is TRBV28 and J is TRBJ1-1; unclear D gene. This receptor was taken from a man aged 25 to 40 who had recovered from COVID-19. This CDR3 reads CASSRTANTEAFF. The CDR3 DNA reads as TGTGCCAGCAGTCGGACTGCGAACACTGAAGCTTTCTTT.